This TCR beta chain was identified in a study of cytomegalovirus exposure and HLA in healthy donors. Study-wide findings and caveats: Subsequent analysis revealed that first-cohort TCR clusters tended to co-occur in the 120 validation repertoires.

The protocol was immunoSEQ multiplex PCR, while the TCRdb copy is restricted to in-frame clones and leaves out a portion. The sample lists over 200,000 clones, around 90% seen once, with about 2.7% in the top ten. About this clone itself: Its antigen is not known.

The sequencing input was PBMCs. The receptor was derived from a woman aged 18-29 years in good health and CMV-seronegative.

CDR3 bases: TGCGCCAGCAGCTTTGGGACTAGCGGGAGTTTTTTCAATGAGCAGTTCTTC. Encoded protein: CASSFGTSGSFFNEQFF. The gene calls are TRBV5-1 and TRBJ2-1; TRBD2 agrees at 14 bases. Looked up from germline, CDR1 is SGHRS and CDR2 is YFSETQ. The length of the CDR3 is 17 residues. V shed 2 bases, J shed 6 bases, and the junction held 7 bases outside the gene matches.